This TCR beta chain was recorded in a study of glioma-infiltrating T cells. The ends lost 3 bases at V and 6 bases at J; junction bases unmatched: 5. CDR3 length: 14 amino acids. CDR1 DFQATT and CDR2 SNEGSKA come from the germline V gene (reference sequence). The iRepertoire nested amplicon-rescue multiplex PCR amplified TCR alpha and beta CDR3s from RNA. TCRdb fed the multiplex PCR reads into MiXCR, producing one record per CDR3 protein. Of roughly 200,000 distinct CDR3 sequences detected, approximately 30% appear once; the ten largest clones hold roughly a fifth. Sequences were obtained from glioma tissue, nonneoplastic brain tissue, or PBMCs (not recorded which). The receptor was derived from a human donor with low-grade glioma or glioblastoma, undergoing nonglioma brain surgery, or in good health (not recorded which). The chain recombines TRBV20-1 with TRBJ2-1, with 10 bases that match TRBD2. CDR3 residues: CSARPSGGPNEQFF. The CDR3, as DNA: TGCAGTGCTAGGCCTAGCGGGGGCCCCAATGAGCAGTTCTTC.